What follows is one T cell receptor beta chain and its context. Measured with immunoSEQ multiplex PCR; TCRdb has only the in-frame clones, and not every one. The sample includes roughly 2.2 million clones, 90% to 95% seen only once; the top ten take 0.39%. This record comes from a study of shared clonotypes between healthy human individuals. CDR1 and CDR2 from the germline V gene are SGHTS and YDEGEE. This CDR3 comprises 12 residues. V dropped 6 bases and J dropped 0 bases, with 6 bases sitting between them. Sequencing was carried out using naive CD4+ T cells from PBMCs. Subset reported: CD45RA+ positively selected. The receptor comes from a man aged 18 to 30 in good health. Some clones in this sample may be carry-over from other donors' samples. The chain couples TRBV5-8 to TRBJ1-1; no clear D. The CDR3 bases are TGTGCCAGCAAACGGTTGAACACTGAAGCTTTCTTT. Amino acids: CASKRLNTEAFF.